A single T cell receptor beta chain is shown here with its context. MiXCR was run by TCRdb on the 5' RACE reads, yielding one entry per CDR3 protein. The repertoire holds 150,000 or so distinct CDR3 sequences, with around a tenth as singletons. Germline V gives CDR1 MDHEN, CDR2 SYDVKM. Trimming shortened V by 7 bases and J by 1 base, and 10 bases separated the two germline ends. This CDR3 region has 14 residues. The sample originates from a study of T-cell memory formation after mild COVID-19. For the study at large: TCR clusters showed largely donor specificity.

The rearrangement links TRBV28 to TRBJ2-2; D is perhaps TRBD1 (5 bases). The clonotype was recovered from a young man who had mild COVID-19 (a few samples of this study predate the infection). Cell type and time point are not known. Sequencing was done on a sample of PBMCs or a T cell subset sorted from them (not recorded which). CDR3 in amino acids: CASILGQNTGELFF. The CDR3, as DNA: TGTGCCAGCATCTTAGGACAGAACACCGGGGAGCTGTTTTTT.